This note documents a single T cell receptor (beta chain) sequence. Its antigen remains unknown. The length of the CDR3 is 14 residues. Deletions cut 5 bases from V and 7 bases from J, with 17 bases between. CDR1 and CDR2 from the germline V gene are MNHEY and SVGAGI. The record originates from a study of T cell responses to AZD1222 COVID-19 vaccine. Findings and limits, study-wide: Clonal diversity may have been underestimated in mostly white British donors.

Sequencing used immunoSEQ multiplex PCR; TCRdb keeps in-frame clones, though not all of them. The sample holds about 120,000 clones, approximately 90% seen once. The V gene is TRBV6-5, the J gene TRBJ1-2, with D possibly being TRBD1 (5 bases). This clonotype originated in an adult who received the AZD1222 COVID-19 vaccine. The starting material was peripheral blood, obtained 28 days after the second AZD1222 dose. The CDR3 DNA is TGTGCCAGCAGTCAACTGGGGGGTTTGGGTGGCTACACCTTC. Translation gives CASSQLGGLGGYTF.